The rows below give T cell receptor beta chains drawn from one sample of a study of shared clonotypes between healthy human individuals. This table comes from immunoSEQ multiplex PCR, and its TCRdb copy is limited to in-frame clones, with some not included. The data contain roughly 2.1 million clones, 93% of them seen just once; the ten biggest clones take up under 2%. The sequenced sample was naive CD8+ T cells from PBMCs. The receptors come from a man between 18 and 29 years old in good health. Some clones in this sample may be carry-over from other donors' samples. The CDR3 runs from the conserved cysteine through the conserved F or W. The D gene is left open where the match is weak. Clone size, where shown, is once, few, many, or a class for clones that have expanded.

clone_size	j_call	v_call	d_call	cdr3_aa	cdr3_nt
.	TRBJ2-1	TRBV4-2	.	CASSQDRGFANEQFF	TGTGCCAGCAGCCAAGACAGGGGATTTGCCAATGAGCAGTTCTTC
.	TRBJ1-4	TRBV4-1	.	CASSPWDLATNEKLFF	TGCGCCAGCAGCCCGTGGGACCTTGCAACTAATGAAAAACTGTTTTTT
once	TRBJ1-2	TRBV28	TRBD1	CASSSWDGTGNYGYTF	TGTGCCAGCAGTTCTTGGGATGGGACAGGGAACTATGGCTACACCTTC
.	TRBJ1-1	TRBV27	TRBD1	CASSAGQGAHTEAFF	TGTGCCAGCAGTGCAGGACAGGGGGCCCACACTGAAGCTTTCTTT
.	TRBJ2-6	TRBV29-1	.	CSALGGGESGANVLTF	TGCAGCGCCCTGGGGGGGGGCGAATCTGGGGCCAACGTCCTGACTTTC
.	TRBJ1-1	TRBV6-1	.	CAISEVEGVMNTEAFF	TGTGCCATCAGTGAGGTTGAGGGAGTTATGAACACTGAAGCTTTCTTT
.	TRBJ2-7	TRBV19	.	CASSIVGSSPVQYF	TGTGCCAGTAGTATAGTTGGCTCGTCACCAGTGCAGTACTTC
.	TRBJ2-3	TRBV6-4	.	CASSTPRIDTDTQYF	TGTGCCAGCAGCACCCCACGAATTGACACAGATACGCAGTATTTT
.	TRBJ1-2	TRBV6-1	.	CASSEPLAGGNYGYTF	TGTGCCAGCAGTGAACCCCTGGCGGGAGGTAACTATGGCTACACCTTC
.	TRBJ1-4	TRBV10-2	.	CASSEWGYEKLFF	TGCGCCAGCAGTGAATGGGGATATGAAAAACTGTTTTTT
.	TRBJ1-2	TRBV12-5	.	CASGLGDRNYGYTF	TGTGCTAGTGGTTTGGGTGACAGGAACTATGGCTACACCTTC
.	TRBJ2-1	TRBV28	TRBD1	CALGGQGAYNEQFF	TGTGCCCTCGGGGGACAGGGGGCCTACAATGAGCAGTTCTTC
.	TRBJ2-1	TRBV7-3	TRBD2	CASSPGLAGVNEQFF	TGTGCCAGCAGCCCTGGACTAGCGGGAGTCAATGAGCAGTTCTTC
.	TRBJ2-7	TRBV27	TRBD2	CASSPGTSGIPSYF	TGTGCCAGCAGTCCCGGGACTAGCGGGATCCCCTCGTACTTC
.	TRBJ2-1	TRBV19	.	CASSTSPSNEQFF	TGTGCCAGTAGTACCTCCCCTTCCAATGAGCAGTTCTTC
.	TRBJ2-7	TRBV7-8	.	CASSLAGTASSYEQYF	TGTGCCAGCAGCTTAGCCGGGACGGCTAGCTCCTACGAGCAGTACTTC
.	TRBJ2-3	TRBV5-4	.	CASSLWQTPSTDTQYF	TGTGCCAGCAGCTTATGGCAGACACCTAGCACAGATACGCAGTATTTT
.	TRBJ2-1	TRBV7-9	.	CASSSLKDFQGNEQFF	TGTGCCAGCAGCTCACTGAAGGACTTTCAGGGCAATGAGCAGTTCTTC
.	TRBJ2-1	TRBV7-2	TRBD2	CASSSIAGGRNEQFF	TGTGCCAGCAGCTCCATAGCGGGAGGAAGGAATGAGCAGTTCTTC
.	TRBJ1-1	TRBV5-1	.	CASSLVGSMNTEAFF	TGCGCCAGCAGCTTGGTGGGCAGCATGAACACTGAAGCTTTCTTT
once	TRBJ2-3	TRBV30	TRBD2	CAGTSGSRTQYF	TGTGCCGGGACTAGCGGGAGTCGAACGCAGTATTTT
.	TRBJ1-1	TRBV5-4	TRBD1	CASSSYRGDYTEAFF	TGTGCCAGCAGCTCGTACAGGGGTGACTACACTGAAGCTTTCTTT
.	TRBJ1-2	TRBV15	.	CATSRDKGVYGYTF	TGTGCCACCAGCAGAGATAAAGGGGTCTATGGCTACACCTTC
once	TRBJ2-1	TRBV9	.	CASSPGGGSINEQFF	TGTGCCAGCAGCCCTGGGGGCGGGAGTATTAATGAGCAGTTCTTC
.	TRBJ2-1	TRBV10-3	TRBD2	CAISDRLAGAGNEQFF	TGTGCCATCAGTGACAGACTAGCGGGAGCGGGTAATGAGCAGTTCTTC
.	TRBJ2-3	TRBV7-9	TRBD1	CASSLPRTGGPDTQYF	TGTGCCAGCAGCCTGCCCCGGACAGGGGGTCCAGATACGCAGTATTTT
.	TRBJ2-6	TRBV19	.	CASSTNGAGANVLTF	TGTGCCAGTAGCACCAACGGGGCTGGGGCCAACGTCCTGACTTTC
.	TRBJ2-3	TRBV7-2	TRBD2	CASSLGTGGLTDTQYF	TGTGCCAGCAGCTTAGGGACGGGAGGTCTCACAGATACGCAGTATTTT
.	TRBJ2-1	TRBV7-6	TRBD2	CASSRVLAGENNEQFF	TGTGCCAGCAGTCGAGTACTAGCGGGAGAAAACAATGAGCAGTTCTTC
.	TRBJ2-2	TRBV15	.	CATSRDRGGANTGELFF	TGTGCCACCAGCAGAGATCGGGGCGGGGCCAACACCGGGGAGCTGTTTTTT
.	TRBJ1-5	TRBV13	TRBD1	CASSPRQGSRPQHF	TGTGCCAGCAGCCCGCGACAGGGGAGTCGCCCCCAGCATTTT